This paragraph reports one T cell receptor (beta chain). The CDR3 spans 15 residues. V gave up 2 bases and J gave up 0 bases, with 8 bases separating them. Germline V gene sequence: CDR1 PRHDT, CDR2 FYEKMQ (reference sequence). As handled by the study authors: The assay estimated nucleated cells by amplifying reference gene primers. Data came from immunoSEQ multiplex PCR; TCRdb stores just in-frame clones and leaves some out. That table is the source of V, J and clone size, and D and trimming were worked out from the DNA. This sample has over 200,000 clones, with about 85% found just once. The data belong to a study of blood T cell repertoires in COVID-19.

The sample consisted of peripheral blood. The sequence was collected from a woman of 80 years or more with active or convalescent COVID-19. This chain connects TRBV13 to TRBJ2-4, with unresolved D. The CDR3 protein is CASSLLSLAKNIQYF. In nucleotides, the CDR3 is TGTGCCAGCAGCTTACTGAGTTTAGCCAAAAACATTCAGTACTTC.